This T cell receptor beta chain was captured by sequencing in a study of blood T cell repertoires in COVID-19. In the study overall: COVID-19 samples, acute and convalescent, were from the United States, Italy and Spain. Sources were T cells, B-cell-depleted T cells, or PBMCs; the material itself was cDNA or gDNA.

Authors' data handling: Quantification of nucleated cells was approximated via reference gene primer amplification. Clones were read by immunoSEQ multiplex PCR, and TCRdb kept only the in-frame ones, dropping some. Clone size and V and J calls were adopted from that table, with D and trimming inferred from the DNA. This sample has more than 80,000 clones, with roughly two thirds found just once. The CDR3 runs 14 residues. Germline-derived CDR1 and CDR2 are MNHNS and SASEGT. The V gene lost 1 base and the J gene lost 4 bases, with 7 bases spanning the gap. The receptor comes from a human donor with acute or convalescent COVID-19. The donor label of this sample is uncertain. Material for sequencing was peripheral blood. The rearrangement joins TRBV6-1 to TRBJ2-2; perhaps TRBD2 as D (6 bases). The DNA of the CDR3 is TGTGCCAGCAGTGAAGTCGGGGGCACCGGGGAGCTGTTTTTT. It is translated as CASSEVGGTGELFF.